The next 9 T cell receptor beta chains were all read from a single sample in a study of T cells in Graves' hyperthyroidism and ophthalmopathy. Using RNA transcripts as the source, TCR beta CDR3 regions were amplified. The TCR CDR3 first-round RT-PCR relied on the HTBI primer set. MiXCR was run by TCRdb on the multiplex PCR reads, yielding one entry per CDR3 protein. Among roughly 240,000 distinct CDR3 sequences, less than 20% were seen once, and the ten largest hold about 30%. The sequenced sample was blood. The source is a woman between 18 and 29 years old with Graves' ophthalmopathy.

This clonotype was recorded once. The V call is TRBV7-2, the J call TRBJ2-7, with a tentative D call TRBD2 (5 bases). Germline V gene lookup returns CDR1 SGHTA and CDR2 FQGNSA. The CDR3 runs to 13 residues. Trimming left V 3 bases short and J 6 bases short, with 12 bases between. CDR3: CASSFGEYGEQYF. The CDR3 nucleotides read TGTGCCAGCAGCTTTGGGGAGTACGGCGAGCAGTACTTC.

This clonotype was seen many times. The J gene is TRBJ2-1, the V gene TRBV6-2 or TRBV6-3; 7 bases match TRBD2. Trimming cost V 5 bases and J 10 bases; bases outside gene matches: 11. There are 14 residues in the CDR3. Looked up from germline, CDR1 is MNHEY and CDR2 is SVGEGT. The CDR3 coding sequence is TGTGCCAGCAGTCCCCTCCGGGCTAGCGGAGAGCAGTTCTTC. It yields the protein CASSPLRASGEQFF.

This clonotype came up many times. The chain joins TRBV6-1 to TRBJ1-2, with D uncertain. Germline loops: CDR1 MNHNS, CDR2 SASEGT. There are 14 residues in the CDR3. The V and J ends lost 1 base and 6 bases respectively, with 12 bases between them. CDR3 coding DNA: TGTGCCAGCAGTGAAGTGGTCGGGCAGAATGGCTACACCTTC. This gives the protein CASSEVVGQNGYTF.

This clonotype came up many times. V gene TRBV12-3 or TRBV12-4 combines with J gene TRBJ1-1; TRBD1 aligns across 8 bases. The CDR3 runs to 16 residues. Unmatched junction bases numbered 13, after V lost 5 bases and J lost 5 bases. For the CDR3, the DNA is TGTGCCAGCAGTCCCCTGGACAGGGTCGGGAGTACTGAAGCTTTCTTT. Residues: CASSPLDRVGSTEAFF.

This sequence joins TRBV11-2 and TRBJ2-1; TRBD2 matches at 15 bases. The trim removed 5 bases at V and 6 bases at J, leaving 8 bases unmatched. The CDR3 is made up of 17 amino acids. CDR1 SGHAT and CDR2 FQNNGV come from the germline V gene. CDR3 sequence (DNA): TGTGCCAGCAGCCCTAGGACTAGCGGGAGGGTCCCCAATGAGCAGTTCTTC. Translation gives CASSPRTSGRVPNEQFF.

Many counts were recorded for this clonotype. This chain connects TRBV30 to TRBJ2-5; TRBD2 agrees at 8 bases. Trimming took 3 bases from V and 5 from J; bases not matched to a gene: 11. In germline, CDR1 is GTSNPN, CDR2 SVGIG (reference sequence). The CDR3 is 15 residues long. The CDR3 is CAWSGGAGTWETQYF. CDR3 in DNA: TGTGCCTGGAGCGGGGGGGCTGGCACTTGGGAGACCCAGTACTTC.

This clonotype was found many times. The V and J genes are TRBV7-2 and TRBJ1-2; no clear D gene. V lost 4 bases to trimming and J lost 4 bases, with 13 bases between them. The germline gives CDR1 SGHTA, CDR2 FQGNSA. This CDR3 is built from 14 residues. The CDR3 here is CASSSITHSYGYTF. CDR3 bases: TGTGCCAGCAGCTCCATCACACATTCCTATGGCTACACCTTC.

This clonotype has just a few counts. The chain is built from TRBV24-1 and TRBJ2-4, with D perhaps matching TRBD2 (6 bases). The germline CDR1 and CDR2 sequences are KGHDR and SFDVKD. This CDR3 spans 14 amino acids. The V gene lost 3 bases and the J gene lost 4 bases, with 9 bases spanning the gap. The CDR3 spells CATSDPGEKNIQYF. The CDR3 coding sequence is TGTGCCACCAGTGATCCGGGGGAAAAAAACATTCAGTACTTC.

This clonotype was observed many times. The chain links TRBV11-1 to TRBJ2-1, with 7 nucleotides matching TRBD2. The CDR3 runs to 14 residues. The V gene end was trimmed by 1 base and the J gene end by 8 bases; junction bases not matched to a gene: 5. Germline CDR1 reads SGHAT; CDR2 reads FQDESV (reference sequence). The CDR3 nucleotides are TGTGCCAGCAGCTTAGGCTCGGGAGGATATGAGCAGTTCTTC. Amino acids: CASSLGSGGYEQFF.